The present entry profiles one T cell receptor beta chain with its context. The antigen remains undetermined. The data were obtained in a study of blood T cells in healthy people across ages. Next came a second PCR, run for 7 to 11 cycles, which used a sample-barcoded 5' primer along with a J-beta primer mix. TCRdb analysed the 5' RACE reads with MiXCR anew, one entry per CDR3 protein. This table holds under 2 million distinct CDR3 sequences, around 35% found once. Regarding the study as a whole: Naive T cell percentage showed a strong correlation with TCR beta diversity.

V lost 6 bases and J lost 8; bases outside the gene matches: 16. CDR1 and CDR2 from the germline V gene are SQVTM and ANQGSEA. The CDR3 is 15 amino acids. The rearrangement links TRBV29-1 to TRBJ2-1; 7 bases fit TRBD2. Source material: blood. The TCR sequence derives from a woman aged 25-40 years in good health. The CDR3 region has the DNA TGCAGCGTCCCCACCCCTAGCGGTTTAACATATGAGCAGTTCTTC. This gives the protein CSVPTPSGLTYEQFF.